One and the same sample provided the 6 T cell receptor beta chains below, sequenced in a study of T cell changes during pregnancy in multiple sclerosis. The protocol was immunoSEQ multiplex PCR, while the TCRdb copy is restricted to in-frame clones and leaves out a portion. The sample has nearly 110,000 clones; about 89% are singletons. This material consisted of peripheral blood, taken before pregnancy. Every receptor here comes from a female donor with multiple sclerosis, enrolled in a pregnancy study.

V and J are TRBV25-1 and TRBJ1-2, with no clear D. Germline-derived CDR1 and CDR2 are MGHDK and SYGVNS. The CDR3 runs to 13 residues. The V end lost 2 bases, the J end lost 4 bases, and 8 bases lay between the germline ends. CDR3 sequence reads: CASSEGLIYGYTF. CDR3 coding DNA: TGTGCCAGCAGTGAAGGACTGATCTATGGCTACACCTTC.

This clone was counted a single time. The chain joins TRBV5-4 to TRBJ2-2; TRBD2 agrees at 8 bases. From germline, CDR1 is SGHNT and CDR2 YYREEE (reference sequence). Trimming took 4 bases from V and 1 from J; bases not matched to a gene: 6. The CDR3 is 16 residues long. CDR3 sequence: CASSPVSGMNTGELFF. In DNA, the CDR3 is TGTGCCAGCAGCCCGGTTAGCGGGATGAACACCGGGGAGCTGTTTTTT.

This chain links TRBV27 with TRBJ1-1; TRBD1 aligns across 9 bases. The V segment lost 6 bases and the J segment 2 bases; nucleotides outside the gene matches: 7. The CDR3 covers 15 residues. From germline, CDR1 is MNHEY and CDR2 SMNVEV (reference sequence). The CDR3 sequence is CASSYPGQGNTEAFF. CDR3 sequence (DNA): TGTGCCAGCAGCTACCCGGGACAGGGAAACACTGAAGCTTTCTTT.

The CDR3 reads CASSPYRGIDEQFF. CDR3 in DNA: TGTGCCAGCAGCCCGTACCGGGGGATCGATGAGCAGTTCTTC. V and J are TRBV7-9 and TRBJ2-1; D perhaps matches TRBD2 (6 bases). This CDR3 has 14 amino acids. The V and J ends lost 5 bases and 8 bases respectively, with 16 bases between them. Per germline, CDR1 SEHNR and CDR2 FQNEAQ (reference sequence).

This clone was observed once. This chain uses TRBV5-6 with TRBJ1-3, with TRBD1 matching 7 bases. CDR1 is SGHDT, CDR2 YYEEEE, per germline. CDR3 length: 16 amino acids. V dropped 2 bases and J dropped 0; count of bases not matched to a gene: 5. CDR3 sequence (DNA): TGTGCCAGCAGCTTAGGGACAGATCGCTCTGGAAACACCATATATTTT. It encodes CASSLGTDRSGNTIYF.

The genes are TRBV30 and TRBJ2-7, with 7 bases aligning to TRBD1. Losses at the gene ends were 8 bases for V and 3 bases for J; bases not matched to a gene: 13. Germline V gene data show CDR1 as GTSNPN and CDR2 as SVGIG (reference sequence). The CDR3 contains 14 residues. This CDR3 is CASSGGQDRYEQYF. In DNA, the CDR3 is TGTGCCAGCAGCGGCGGACAGGACCGCTACGAGCAGTACTTC.